This T cell receptor (beta chain) was identified during a study of tumor-infiltrating lymphocytes in oesophageal squamous cell carcinoma (dated by TCRdb to 2016 to 2017). V trim: 5 bases; J trim: 1 base; unmatched bases: 12. From a lookup of the germline V gene, CDR1 and CDR2 are MDHEN and SYDVKM. The CDR3 starts with the cysteine, ends with the phenylalanine, and has 17 residues. Solely the CDR3 DNA is kept, with 51 bases framed from the first base. By share, this clonotype ranks as medium-sized (0.01 to 0.1%). The target of this receptor is not known. Per-base qualities were not stored, and no clone one base away is much larger. The method behind the library was PCR. These reads were obtained on an Illumina HiSeq 2000. In TCRdb, the public reads were trimmed at Q25 with fastp and aligned with MiXCR, with productive beta chains retained. Entries that share a CDR3 protein sequence are merged under the most common genes and DNA. The sample yields 15,000 to 20,000 distinct CDR3 sequences; around 43% were counted once. About 19% of the sample goes to the ten largest clones.

The chain couples TRBV28 to TRBJ2-3; 7 of the junction bases match TRBD1. The sequence was obtained from a female donor with esophageal squamous cell carcinoma. Sequenced input: normal esophageal tissue next to the tumor. The CDR3 here reads CASSPPLTGTRTDTQYF. The nucleotides are TGTGCCAGCAGTCCTCCCCTGACAGGGACCCGCACAGATACGCAGTATTTT.